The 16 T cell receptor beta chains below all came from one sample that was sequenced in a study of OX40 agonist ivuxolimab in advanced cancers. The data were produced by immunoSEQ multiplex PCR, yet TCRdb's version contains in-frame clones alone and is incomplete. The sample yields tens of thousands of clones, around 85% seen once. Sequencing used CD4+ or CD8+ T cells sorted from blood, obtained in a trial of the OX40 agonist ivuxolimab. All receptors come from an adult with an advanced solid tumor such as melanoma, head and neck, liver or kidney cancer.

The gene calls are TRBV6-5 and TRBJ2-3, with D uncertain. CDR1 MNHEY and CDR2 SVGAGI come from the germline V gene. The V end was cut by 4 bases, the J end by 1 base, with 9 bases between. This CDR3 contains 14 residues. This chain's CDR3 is CASSSRSGTDTQYF. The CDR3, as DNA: TGTGCCAGCAGTTCCCGCAGTGGCACAGATACGCAGTATTTT.

The CDR3 bases are TGTGCCAGCAGCCAAGACCCCAGCTCCTACGAGCAGTACTTC. Protein sequence: CASSQDPSSYEQYF. V and J are TRBV4-2 and TRBJ2-7, with unresolved D. The germline V gene encodes CDR1 LGHNA and CDR2 YNFKEQ. The CDR3 extends over 14 amino acids. Trimming pared 0 bases from V and 0 bases from J, leaving 6 bases between.

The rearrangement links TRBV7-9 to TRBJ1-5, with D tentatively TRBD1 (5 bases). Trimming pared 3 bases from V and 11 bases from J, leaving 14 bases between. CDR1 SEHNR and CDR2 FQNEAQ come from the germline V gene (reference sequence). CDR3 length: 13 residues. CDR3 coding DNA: TGTGCCAGCAGCTTGGGACGGCTGGGGGCCCAGCATTTT. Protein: CASSLGRLGAQHF. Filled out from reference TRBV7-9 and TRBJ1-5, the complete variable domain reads DTGVSQNPRHKITKRGQNVTFRCDPISEHNRLYWYRQTLGQGPEFLTYFQNEAQLEKSRLLSDRFSAERPKGSFSTLEIQRTEQGDSAMYLCASSLGRLGAQHFGDGTRLSIL.

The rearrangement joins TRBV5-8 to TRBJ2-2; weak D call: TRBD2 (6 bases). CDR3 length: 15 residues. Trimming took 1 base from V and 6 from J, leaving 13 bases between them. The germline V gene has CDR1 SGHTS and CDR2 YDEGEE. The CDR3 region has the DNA TGTGCCAGCAGCTTGATTCGGGGACTGGCCGGGGAGCTGTTTTTT. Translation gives CASSLIRGLAGELFF.

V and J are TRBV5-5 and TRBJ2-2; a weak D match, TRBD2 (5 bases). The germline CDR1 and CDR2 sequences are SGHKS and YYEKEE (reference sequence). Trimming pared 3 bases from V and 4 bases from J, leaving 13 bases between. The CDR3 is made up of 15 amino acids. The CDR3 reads CASSSRALSTGELFF. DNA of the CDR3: TGTGCCAGCAGCTCGAGGGCGCTGAGCACCGGGGAGCTGTTTTTT.

CDR3 region: CASSPPGLYQPQHF. The CDR3 DNA reads TGTGCCAGCTCACCACCCGGCCTATATCAGCCCCAGCATTTT. The chain recombines TRBV18 with TRBJ1-5, with unresolved D. Germline V gives CDR1 KGHSH, CDR2 LQKENI. There are 14 residues in the CDR3. V lost 0 bases, J lost 5 bases, and 8 bases lay in between.

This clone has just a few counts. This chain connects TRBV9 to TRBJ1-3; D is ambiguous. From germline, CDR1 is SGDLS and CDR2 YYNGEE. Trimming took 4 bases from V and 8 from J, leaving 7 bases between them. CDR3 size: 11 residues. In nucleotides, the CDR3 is TGTGCCAGCAGCCCCGGAGACACCATATATTTT. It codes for CASSPGDTIYF.

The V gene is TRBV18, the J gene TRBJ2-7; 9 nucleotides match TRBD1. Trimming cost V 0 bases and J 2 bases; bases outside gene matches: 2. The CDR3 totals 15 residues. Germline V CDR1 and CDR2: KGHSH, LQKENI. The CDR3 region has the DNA TGTGCCAGCTCACCACCCGGGACAGGGCCCTACGAGCAGTACTTC. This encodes CASSPPGTGPYEQYF. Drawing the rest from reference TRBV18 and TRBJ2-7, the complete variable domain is NAGVMQNPRHLVRRRGQEARLRCSPMKGHSHVYWYRQLPEEGLKFMVYLQKENIIDESGMPKERFSAEFPKEGPSILRIQQVVRGDSAAYFCASSPPGTGPYEQYFGPGTRLTVT.

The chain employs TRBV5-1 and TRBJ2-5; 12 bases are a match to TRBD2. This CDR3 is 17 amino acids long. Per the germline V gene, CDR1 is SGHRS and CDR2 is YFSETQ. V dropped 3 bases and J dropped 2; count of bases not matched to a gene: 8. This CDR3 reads CASSSLGTSGLQETQYF. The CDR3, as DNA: TGCGCCAGCAGCTCTCTCGGGACTAGCGGGCTTCAAGAGACCCAGTACTTC.

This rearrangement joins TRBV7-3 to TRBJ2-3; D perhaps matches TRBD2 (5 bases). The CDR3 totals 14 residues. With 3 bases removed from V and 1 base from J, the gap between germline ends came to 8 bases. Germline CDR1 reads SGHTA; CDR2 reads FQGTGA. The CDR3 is CASSLRARTDTQYF. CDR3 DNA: TGTGCCAGCAGCTTGAGGGCGCGCACAGATACGCAGTATTTT.

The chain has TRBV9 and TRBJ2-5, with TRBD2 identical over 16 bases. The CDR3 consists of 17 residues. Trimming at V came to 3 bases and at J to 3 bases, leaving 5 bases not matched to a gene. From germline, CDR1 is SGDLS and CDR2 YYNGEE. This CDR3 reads CASSEGLAGGAEETQYF. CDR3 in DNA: TGTGCCAGCAGCGAGGGACTAGCGGGGGGGGCCGAAGAGACCCAGTACTTC. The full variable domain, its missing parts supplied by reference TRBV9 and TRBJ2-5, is DSGVTQTPKHLITATGQRVTLRCSPRSGDLSVYWYQQSLDQGLQFLIQYYNGEERAKGNILERFSAQQFPDLHSELNLSSLELGDSALYFCASSEGLAGGAEETQYFGPGTRLLVL.

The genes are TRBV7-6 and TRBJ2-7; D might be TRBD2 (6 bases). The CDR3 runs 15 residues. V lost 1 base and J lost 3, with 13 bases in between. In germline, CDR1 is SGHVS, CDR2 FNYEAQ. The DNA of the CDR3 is TGTGCCAGCAGCTTAGGTCAATTGGGGGGCTACGAGCAGTACTTC. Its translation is CASSLGQLGGYEQYF.

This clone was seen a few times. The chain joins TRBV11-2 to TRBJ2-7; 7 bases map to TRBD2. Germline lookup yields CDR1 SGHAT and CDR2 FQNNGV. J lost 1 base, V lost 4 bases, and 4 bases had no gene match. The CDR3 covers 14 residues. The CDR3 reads CASSWSSGSYEQYF. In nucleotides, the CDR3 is TGTGCCAGCAGCTGGTCTAGCGGTTCCTACGAGCAGTACTTC.

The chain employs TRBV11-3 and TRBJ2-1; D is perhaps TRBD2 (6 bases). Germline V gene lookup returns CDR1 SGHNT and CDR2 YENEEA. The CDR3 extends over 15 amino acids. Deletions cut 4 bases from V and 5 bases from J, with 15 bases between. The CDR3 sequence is CASSSILGGDNEQFF. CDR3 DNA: TGTGCCAGCAGCTCCATCCTGGGAGGAGACAATGAGCAGTTCTTC.

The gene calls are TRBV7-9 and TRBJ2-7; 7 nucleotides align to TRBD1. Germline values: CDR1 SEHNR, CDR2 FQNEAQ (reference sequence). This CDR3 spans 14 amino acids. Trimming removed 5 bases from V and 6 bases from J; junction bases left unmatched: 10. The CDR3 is CASSPRDRIAEQYF. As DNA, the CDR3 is TGTGCCAGCAGCCCCCGGGACAGAATCGCCGAGCAGTACTTC.

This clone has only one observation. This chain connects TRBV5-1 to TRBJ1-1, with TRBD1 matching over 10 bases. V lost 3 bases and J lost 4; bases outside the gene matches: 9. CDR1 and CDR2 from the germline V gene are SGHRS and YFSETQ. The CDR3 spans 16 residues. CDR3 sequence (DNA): TGCGCCAGCAGCTCCTCGGTCGGGACAGGGGCCACTGAAGCTTTCTTT. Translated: CASSSSVGTGATEAFF.